Listed below are T cell receptor beta chains from one sample, sequenced in a study of cytomegalovirus exposure and HLA in healthy donors. Generated by immunoSEQ multiplex PCR, the TCRdb table keeps only in-frame clones and is missing some. The table shows 200,000 to 250,000 clones, with roughly 75% occurring only once. The sequenced material came from PBMCs. The receptors derive from a woman aged 25 to 39 in good health and CMV-seronegative. The CDR3 runs from the conserved cysteine through the conserved F or W. The D gene is left open where the match is weak. Some rows mark clone size as missing; the rest say once, few, many or name a class of expanded clone.

v_call	d_call	j_call	clone_size	cdr3_aa	cdr3_nt
TRBV21-1	NA	TRBJ2-7	few	CAIFRGSSSF	TGTGCCATCTTCAGGGGGAGTTCTTCCTTC
TRBV4-2	NA	TRBJ1-6	NA	CASSQDPGLHNSPLHF	TGTGCCAGCAGCCAAGATCCCGGGTTACATAATTCACCCCTCCACTTT
TRBV6-5	NA	TRBJ1-5	NA	CATGTGQPQHF	TGTGCCACCGGGACTGGTCAGCCCCAGCATTTT
TRBV7-2	NA	TRBJ1-1	few	CASSSLLGTEAFF	TGTGCCAGCAGCTCCCTGCTCGGCACTGAAGCTTTCTTT
TRBV6-5	TRBD1	TRBJ1-1	NA	CASRGDSREAFF	TGTGCCAGCAGGGGGGACAGCCGAGAAGCTTTCTTT
TRBV9	NA	TRBJ2-3	few	CASSVGPEGTDTQYF	TGTGCCAGCAGCGTAGGCCCGGAGGGCACAGATACGCAGTATTTT
TRBV19	TRBD2	TRBJ2-1	NA	CASTLSGSYYNEQFF	TGTGCCAGTACCTTAAGCGGGAGTTACTACAATGAGCAGTTCTTC
TRBV7-3	NA	TRBJ2-1	NA	CASSLTSGYNEQFF	TGTGCCAGCAGCTTAACGTCCGGTTACAATGAGCAGTTCTTC
TRBV5-8	TRBD2	TRBJ2-3	NA	CASSPGTSGGYGTDTQYF	TGTGCCAGCAGCCCCGGGACTAGCGGGGGTTACGGCACAGATACGCAGTATTTT
TRBV5-5	NA	TRBJ1-5	NA	CASSSTGLGQPQHF	TGTGCCAGCAGTTCAACAGGGTTGGGGCAGCCCCAGCATTTT
TRBV30	TRBD1	TRBJ1-6	NA	CAWSVGQTNSPLHF	TGTGCCTGGTCGGTGGGACAGACTAATTCACCCCTCCACTTT